Sequencing of this T cell receptor beta chain was carried out in a study of cytomegalovirus exposure and HLA in healthy donors (dated by TCRdb to the late 2010s). With regard to the full study: In an earlier analysis of 587 of the donors, approximately 260 Gb of sequence data and 90 million to 130 million unique TCR beta sequences from 150 million to 200 million T cells were reported. About 280 gigabases of sequencing data and 80 million or so unique TCR sequences were included in an early release covering about 700 HLA-typed donors. Among the roughly 400 genotyped donors, 81% belonged to the genetic ancestry cluster associated with self-reported Caucasian donors. The aim of the study was to test whether cataloging public T cell receptors could identify signatures of past pathogen exposure. The study used immunosequencing to profile the T cell repertoires of about 670 subjects and linked those repertoires to cytomegalovirus serostatus. Besides the first cohort of more than 650 subjects, a separate validation cohort made up of over 95 different subjects was used. To predict cytomegalovirus infection status, the study combined high-throughput TCR immunosequencing, statistical association of individual TCRs with disease status, and machine learning. A later analysis re-examined previously published TCR beta repertoires from just over 650 donors and added high-resolution HLA genotyping to investigate patterns of TCR occurrence. In the later analysis, no new phenotypic data were used to find candidate immune exposures; instead, reliance was placed on TCR beta sequences and their occurrence across donors. An earlier analysis of about 620 of the donors applied high-throughput TCR beta sequencing to assess whether each TCR beta V gene segment acted as functional or pseudogenic. Alongside the repertoire data, information on donor age, sex, ethnicity and CMV serostatus was compiled. A later genetic analysis used genome-wide SNP genotypes for about 60% of the roughly 700 donors, treating that subset as a discovery cohort. All discovery cohort repertoires had been generated using a single sequencing platform. HLA typing covered class I and class II loci at four-digit resolution. The number of donors typed differed by locus, with about 620-630 for A, B, C, DRB1 and DQB1, 522 for DQA1, 606 for DPA1, and approximately 470 for DPB1. Four to six DR-DQ haplotypes were handled as single units for association and clustering, since linkage in the cohort was strong. Across approximately 420 genotyped donors of the cohort, an average of about 220,000 unique TCR beta nucleotide sequences per donor were sequenced, and roughly a sixth of those sequences were non-productive. Overall study outcomes, separate from this receptor: The study listed around 160 TCR beta chains as associated with cytomegalovirus. Immune exposure information for the cohort was limited to CMV serostatus. According to a later analysis, parvovirus B19, influenza, CMV and Epstein-Barr virus appeared linked to several top co-occurrence clusters. A later analysis found that TCR association rates varied across HLA loci, with DRB1 alleles showing the most associated TCRs and HLA-C alleles the fewest. In vitro tests confirmed that a few of the cytomegalovirus-associated TCR beta chains recognize cytomegalovirus antigens. A later analysis associated around 16,000 TCR beta sequences with specific HLA alleles at a false discovery rate of 0.05. In a later analysis, most CMV-associated TCR beta chains were found to appear HLA-restricted, with HLA associations seemingly driven largely by CMV exposure. In an earlier analysis of fewer than 750 of the donors, most TCR beta V segments were observed in productive rearrangements about 90% or about 30% of the time, broadly matching IMGT annotations. Strong co-occurrence of HLA alleles, especially DR and DQ, made assigning TCR associations to individual alleles difficult. Linkage disequilibrium might explain the correlated functional status among segregating V segments, but an unknown experimental factor could not be excluded. In both the original and validation cohorts, the classifier was reported to diagnose cytomegalovirus status with high specificity and sensitivity. Roughly 17 rarely observed V segments, including chromosome 9 orphons, were excluded from the earlier analysis of just under 600 of the donors because counts were too low. Because HLA typing was unavailable for some donors at each locus, only the typed subset was used in association tests. In a later analysis, HLA-associated TCR beta chains were found to be more clonally expanded and to have lower generation probabilities than equally common non-associated chains. The sequencing pipeline was judged likely to have produced a cluster of highly shared sequence variants as a technical artifact. An association between a missense DCLRE1C variant and V-gene and J-gene trimming of TCR beta chains was found in a later genetic analysis and replicated in an independent cohort. According to a later genetic analysis, donors in an Asian-associated ancestry cluster had fewer N-insertions in productive TCRs than the approximately 670-donor mean. A further reported finding was that TCR beta sequences accurately predicted the HLA-A and HLA-B alleles for most subjects in the first cohort. Most TCR sequences were seen in very few donors, while some public TCRs were found in many individuals. According to the authors, the approach could potentially be generalized to other disease states and immunological phenotypes. The cohort was sequenced for TCR beta chains only, and without alpha or paired-chain data the features that could be detected were limited. Roughly uniform sequencing depth across donors was assumed in presence/absence analyses, although this assumption may not hold.

The cohort comprised some 680 healthy bone marrow donors. At the time of sampling, every cohort member was nominally healthy, though immune exposures that went unrecorded were likely present. CMV serostatus was positive for about 290 and negative for 352 of the 666 cohort members, and was not recorded for this donor. Every donor gave a peripheral blood sample, and the peripheral blood mononuclear cells from that sample were used for TCR beta sequencing. Genomic DNA extraction from the blood cell samples was performed with the Qiagen DNeasy Blood Extraction Kit. To note about this clone: Its specific antigen is unknown. No much larger clone is present one base from it, and per-base qualities are unavailable.

Libraries were made using the immunoSEQ multiplex PCR assay. A mixture of 60 forward primers for TCR Vbeta segments and 13 reverse primers for TCR Jbeta segments was used in the multiplex PCR. The CDR3 region of rearranged TCR beta genes was amplified from genomic DNA by a multiplex PCR assay. On the Illumina HiSeq System, the amplified TCR beta libraries were sequenced as 87-base-pair reads. The original methods were these. In a later analysis, around 80 million unique TCR beta chains were counted across the 500 to 700 repertoires, and approximately 11 million of these chains were shared by at least two donors. To remove PCR and sequencing errors, raw reads were error-corrected and collapsed into unique sequences using a nearest-neighbor algorithm that merged closely related sequences. Alignment of CDR3 sequences to IMGT reference sequences was used to assign V, D and J gene segments. For a sequence to be retained, a match of at least six nucleotides was required to both a V gene segment and a J gene segment. A rearrangement was called productive if the CDR3 had no stop codons and remained in frame with V and J, and every other rearrangement was called non-productive. CDR3 was defined according to IMGT convention as the region running from the second conserved V-encoded cysteine to the conserved J-encoded phenylalanine. The earlier analysis of 500 to 650 of the donors excluded any sequence lacking an unambiguous match to a single V gene segment. An earlier analysis of several hundred of the donors classified V segments as functional when productive rearrangements were above 56.7% and as segregating when the standard deviation between donors was above 5%. A statistical classification framework was built to diagnose cytomegalovirus status from the catalog of TCR beta chain sequences. In a later analysis, TCR nucleotide sequences were compared against IMGT/GENE-DB human TR gene sequences so that V and J genes could be assigned. Using the TCRdist pipeline, a later analysis assigned CDR3 sequences along with most-parsimonious VDJ recombination scenarios. In a later analysis, each TCR beta chain was defined by its CDR3 amino acid sequence together with its V-gene family, and reads lacking a unique V-gene family were excluded. In a later analysis, 450 to 600 highly shared, low-generation-probability nucleotide sequences were removed to address suspected cross-contamination and a sequencing artifact. A later analysis calculated a clonal expansion index for each public chain from normalized within-repertoire ranks of inferred template counts. In a later analysis, generation probabilities were computed with a VDJ recombination model fitted to out-of-frame rearrangements, and the resulting probabilities were checked against IGoR. In a later analysis, hypergeometric tests were used to score TCR-TCR, TCR-HLA and TCR-CMV co-occurrence, with a repertoire-size bias correction applied to TCR pairs. A later analysis estimated false discovery rates by permuting HLA or CMV assignments 20 times. In a later analysis, co-occurring TCRs were grouped using DBSCAN, and TCRdist sequence similarity was added for clustering within HLA-allele-positive subsets. Co-occurrence clustering excluded repertoires with fewer than 30,000 or more than 120,000 public chains, plus five with anomalous nucleotide sharing. TCRdb retrieved this table from immuneACCESS and kept in-frame rearrangements only. Not all clones are present; in checked studies, unresolved V genes account for under half, and no reason is known for the remainder. The D gene and trimming were derived from the DNA, and the V and J assignments and clone size from that table. The sample profile shows over 150,000 clones; over 75% of them were found once. Around 2% of the sample rests with the top ten.

The specimen sequenced was PBMCs. This sequence originates from a human donor in good health.

The CDR3 protein sequence reads: CASSYSNVDFNTIYF. The DNA sequence reads TGTGCCAGCAGTTACTCGAATGTAGACTTCAACACCATATATTTT. Recombination connected TRBV6-6 to TRBJ1-3; no confident D gene assignment can be made. V is cut by 0 bases and J by 7 bases, and the space between the germline ends is 13 bases. For CDR1 and CDR2, the germline V gene (reference sequence) lists MNHNY and SVGAGI. CDR3 length: 15 amino acids, cysteine to phenylalanine. Of the read, only the CDR3 DNA is kept; its 45 bases are in frame from base 1.